This T cell receptor (beta chain) was recovered during a study of blood T cell repertoires in COVID-19. Study background: Samples came from the United States, Italy and Spain, spanning acute and convalescent COVID-19. T cells, B-cell-depleted T cells, or PBMCs provided the cDNA or gDNA that served as material.

Authors' analysis steps: Amplification with reference gene primers provided the estimates of nucleated cell counts. Produced via immunoSEQ multiplex PCR; TCRdb's table is partial and in-frame only. Clonal size and the V and J genes are those of that table, whereas D and trimming came from the DNA. The profile shows about 100,000 clones, about 80% of them singletons. Germline CDR1 reads GTSNPN; CDR2 reads SVGIG (reference sequence). V shed 1 base and J shed 4 bases, with 10 bases lying between them. The CDR3 has 13 residues. The sequencing sample was made of peripheral blood. The receptor was isolated from a man between 70 and 80 years old with active or convalescent COVID-19. The V gene is TRBV30, the J gene TRBJ1-1, with D unclear. The CDR3 region has the DNA TGTGCCTGGAGTGCTTTTGAGGGCACTGAAGCTTTCTTT. Translated, it gives CAWSAFEGTEAFF.